The source of this T cell receptor beta chain is a study of blood T cell repertoires in COVID-19. Overall study: Acute and convalescent COVID-19 samples came from the United States, Italy and Spain. Sources were T cells, B-cell-depleted T cells, or PBMCs; the material itself was cDNA or gDNA.

The Seattle patients, enrolled during active infection, were followed longitudinally. Germline V gene lookup returns CDR1 DFQATT and CDR2 SNEGSKA (reference sequence). V gave up 3 bases and J gave up 1 base; unmatched junction bases: 9. The CDR3 extends over 16 amino acids. In the authors' methods: Reference gene primer amplification gave nucleated cell count estimates. Data came from immunoSEQ multiplex PCR; TCRdb stores just in-frame clones and leaves some out. V, J and clone size are taken as reported in that table, and D and trimming were inferred from the DNA itself. Of over 100,000 clones in the sample, around nine tenths are singletons; the top ten hold approximately 10%. This clone appeared once.

This sequence originates from a woman aged 65 to 85 with COVID-19, enrolled during active disease. The specimen was peripheral blood. This chain connects TRBV20-1 to TRBJ1-2; 9 bases map to TRBD1. Here the CDR3 reads CSASAPGQGFNYGYTF. The CDR3 DNA reads TGCAGTGCTAGTGCTCCGGGACAGGGATTTAACTATGGCTACACCTTC.